Below, 8 T cell receptor beta chains from the same sample are listed, as sequenced in a study of blood T cells in healthy people across ages. Combining a sample-barcoded 5' primer with a J-beta primer mix, a second PCR ran for roughly 7 to 12 cycles. TCRdb passed the 5' RACE reads through MiXCR, listing each CDR3 protein once. The data contain 500,000 to 700,000 distinct CDR3 sequences, 25% to 30% of them seen just once; the ten biggest clones take up roughly 14%. Sequencing input: blood. These receptors were obtained from an elderly woman in good health.

The CDR3 reads CASSPNPMTGSDTEAFF. The CDR3 DNA sequence: TGTGCCAGCAGCCCGAACCCCATGACAGGGTCGGACACTGAAGCTTTCTTT. The chain combines TRBV21-1 with TRBJ1-1; TRBD1 is the table's D call, not checked against the DNA. TRBV21-1 is reported as a pseudogene. This CDR3 is 17 amino acids long.

This clonotype appeared many times. V is TRBV30 and J is TRBJ1-2, with D maybe TRBD1 (5 bases). The CDR3 spans 13 residues. The V gene lost 8 bases and the J gene lost 6 bases, with 19 bases spanning the gap. Germline CDR1 reads GTSNPN; CDR2 reads SVGIG (reference sequence). The CDR3 nucleotides are TGTGCCGGGATAGGGGACGGGATCCATGGCTACACCTTC. It codes for CAGIGDGIHGYTF.

With respect to this clonotype: This may come from a read error, since a much larger clone is one base off. V gene TRBV10-3 combines with J gene TRBJ2-7; TRBD2 matches 8 bases. Germline CDR1 ENHRY, CDR2 SYGVKD. This CDR3 region has 14 residues. The trim removed 4 bases at V and 2 bases at J, leaving 4 bases unmatched. The DNA for the CDR3 is TGTGCCATCAGTGTGGGGACTAGTCCCTACGAGCAGTACTTC. Amino acids: CAISVGTSPYEQYF.

This clonotype has a handful of counts. The rearrangement joins TRBV9 to TRBJ1-2; D is unclear. The CDR3 spans 14 residues. Germline V gene lookup returns CDR1 SGDLS and CDR2 YYNGEE. The V gene lost 2 bases and the J gene lost 7 bases, with 15 bases spanning the gap. This CDR3 reads CASSVDESKGGYTF. DNA for the CDR3: TGTGCCAGCAGCGTCGACGAAAGTAAAGGTGGCTACACCTTC.

This clonotype was seen more than once but under ten times. A much more abundant neighbour one base away suggests this may be a read error. V and J are TRBV24-1 and TRBJ2-3; 7 positions agree with TRBD1. Germline-derived CDR1 and CDR2 are KGHDR and SFDVKD. The J segment lost 1 base and the V segment lost 7 bases, leaving 4 bases of the junction unmatched. This CDR3 comprises 14 residues. The CDR3 sequence: CATRADRGTDTQYF. In DNA form, the CDR3 reads TGTGCCACCAGGGCAGACAGGGGCACAGATACGCAGTATTTT.

A note on this clonotype: The junction departs from germline at one end; a sequencing error may be responsible. J is TRBJ1-5 and V is TRBV20-1, with no clear D. The CDR3 totals 14 residues. Germline V lookup: CDR1 DFQATT, CDR2 SNEGSKA (reference sequence). As DNA, the CDR3 is TGCAGTACTAGAGACTGGGCGGGCAATCAGCCCCAGCATTTT. Protein: CSTRDWAGNQPQHF.

At least ten counts were recorded for this clonotype. The chain has TRBV27 and TRBJ2-3, with 9 positions matching TRBD2. Per the germline V gene, CDR1 is MNHEY and CDR2 is SMNVEV (reference sequence). The V gene end was trimmed by 6 bases and the J gene end by 0 bases; junction bases not matched to a gene: 7. The CDR3 covers 16 residues. Here the CDR3 DNA reads TGTGCCAGCAGCCAGACAGCGGGGGGAAGCACAGATACGCAGTATTTT. It translates to CASSQTAGGSTDTQYF.

The chain couples TRBV4-1 to TRBJ2-1; 9 positions match TRBD2. Losses at the gene ends were 1 base for V and 12 bases for J; bases not matched to a gene: 10. CDR1 is MGHRA and CDR2 is YSYEKL in the germline V gene. This CDR3 region has 15 residues. CDR3 amino acids: CASSQGGGGAASQFF. The CDR3 nucleotides read TGCGCCAGCAGCCAAGGAGGCGGGGGGGCCGCGTCGCAGTTCTTC.